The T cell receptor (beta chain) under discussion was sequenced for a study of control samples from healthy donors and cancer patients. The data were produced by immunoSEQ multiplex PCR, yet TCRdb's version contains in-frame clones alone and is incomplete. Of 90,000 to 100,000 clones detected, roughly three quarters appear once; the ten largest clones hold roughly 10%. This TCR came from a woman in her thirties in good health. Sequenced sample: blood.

CDR3 sequence: CASGGQGLETQYF. In nucleotides, the CDR3 is TGTGCTAGTGGCGGACAGGGGTTAGAGACCCAGTACTTC. The rearrangement joins TRBV12-5 to TRBJ2-5, with 9 nucleotides matching TRBD1. V shed 6 bases, J shed 4 bases, and the junction held 3 bases outside the gene matches. CDR1 LGHNT and CDR2 FRNRAP come from the germline V gene. The CDR3 spans 13 residues.